In its sample, the clone carrying this TCR beta chain was seen once. The data stem from a study of blood T cell repertoires in COVID-19. Background on the study: From T cells, B-cell-depleted T cells, or PBMCs came the material, which was cDNA or gDNA.

Produced via immunoSEQ multiplex PCR; TCRdb's table is partial and in-frame only. The profile shows approximately 300,000 clones, 86% of them singletons. From germline, CDR1 is ENHRY and CDR2 SYGVKD. The length of the CDR3 is 15 residues. V shed 4 bases and J shed 0 bases, with 13 bases lying between them. The sequenced sample was peripheral blood. The J gene is TRBJ2-7, the V gene TRBV10-3; possibly TRBD2 for D (5 bases). The TCR comes from a woman in her fifties or sixties with acute or convalescent COVID-19. The CDR3 here is CAISAYEGSSYEQYF. The DNA of the CDR3 is TGTGCCATCAGTGCATACGAGGGAAGCTCCTACGAGCAGTACTTC.